The 8 T cell receptor beta chains below all came from one sample that was sequenced in a study of cytomegalovirus exposure and HLA in healthy donors. The assay was immunoSEQ multiplex PCR, and TCRdb's table has in-frame clones only and misses some. The top ten hold approximately 2.1% of the sample, which has 150,000 to 200,000 clones, about 86% seen once. Sequencing was performed on PBMCs. The receptors shown here come from a woman between 18 and 29 years old in good health and CMV-seronegative.

This chain links TRBV7-6 with TRBJ2-7, with D maybe TRBD2 (5 bases). CDR3 length equals 13 residues. Trimming removed 3 bases from V and 7 bases from J, with 13 bases in between. Germline values: CDR1 SGHVS, CDR2 FNYEAQ. In DNA form, the CDR3 reads TGTGCCAGCAGCTTCGTCATAACGGGAGAGCAGTACTTC. It yields the protein CASSFVITGEQYF.

The chain uses TRBV6-5 and TRBJ2-7, with TRBD2 identical over 7 bases. Germline V gene sequence: CDR1 MNHEY, CDR2 SVGAGI. The ends lost 6 bases at V and 3 bases at J; junction bases unmatched: 8. This CDR3 has 14 residues. The CDR3 protein is CASRSGAAYYEQYF. DNA for the CDR3: TGTGCCAGCAGGAGCGGGGCCGCTTACTACGAGCAGTACTTC.

This clone was observed a single time. The DNA for the CDR3 is TGCGCCAGCAGCTTGGTCGGGACAGCGTCGCAGGATGAGGGCTACACCTTC. Encoded protein: CASSLVGTASQDEGYTF. J is TRBJ1-2 and V is TRBV5-1; 7 nucleotides match TRBD1. The CDR3 runs to 17 residues. J gave up 8 bases and V 0 bases, and 16 bases lay outside the gene matches. Looked up from germline, CDR1 is SGHRS and CDR2 is YFSETQ.

This chain uses TRBV5-1 with TRBJ2-1, with TRBD1 matching over 12 bases. Unmatched junction bases numbered 7, after V lost 4 bases and J lost 8 bases. This CDR3 is built from 15 residues. Germline CDR1 SGHRS, CDR2 YFSETQ. This chain's CDR3 is CASSTGTGGVDEQFF. Written as DNA, the CDR3 is TGCGCCAGCAGCACAGGGACAGGGGGCGTCGATGAGCAGTTCTTC.

This chain joins TRBV7-6 and TRBJ2-7, with TRBD1 matching over 8 bases. From germline, CDR1 is SGHVS and CDR2 FNYEAQ. The trim removed 1 base at V and 4 bases at J, leaving 6 bases unmatched. The CDR3 consists of 15 residues. CDR3 in DNA: TGTGCCAGCAGCTTAGATTTGACAGGGGTTTACGAGCAGTACTTC. This gives the protein CASSLDLTGVYEQYF.

A single count supports this clone. This chain links TRBV6-1 with TRBJ2-3; the D is unclear. This CDR3 is 15 amino acids long. V gave up 2 bases and J gave up 1 base, with 10 bases separating them. The germline V gene encodes CDR1 MNHNS and CDR2 SASEGT. CDR3 in amino acids: CASSEYYQGTDTQYF. For the CDR3, the DNA is TGTGCCAGCAGTGAATACTATCAAGGCACAGATACGCAGTATTTT.

The rearrangement uses TRBV7-9 and TRBJ2-4; 9 nucleotides align to TRBD1. This CDR3 contains 15 residues. Germline assignment: CDR1 SEHNR and CDR2 FQNEAQ (reference sequence). Germline trimming cut 6 bases from V and 1 base from J; bases unmatched to any gene: 4. This CDR3 is CASSEGQGAKNIQYF. CDR3 nucleotides: TGTGCCAGCAGTGAAGGACAGGGGGCCAAAAACATTCAGTACTTC.

In this sample, this clone turned up once. This rearrangement joins TRBV5-1 to TRBJ2-3; 7 positions match TRBD1. J gave up 3 bases and V 9 bases, and 10 bases lay outside the gene matches. The CDR3 covers 14 residues. Germline V gene lookup returns CDR1 SGHRS and CDR2 YFSETQ. As DNA, the CDR3 is TGCGCCACTTCACCGGACAGGTCAACAGATACGCAGTATTTT. It codes for CATSPDRSTDTQYF.